Described below is a single T cell receptor (beta chain) sequence and its context. Antigen specificity is unknown. The CDR3 runs 12 residues. Germline V CDR1 and CDR2: MGHDK, SYGVNS. This specimen belongs to a study of CXCR3-negative and CXCR3-positive naive CD8 T cells. The libraries of TRB cDNA were prepared using 5' RACE with UMI labels. TCRdb re-analyzed the 5' RACE reads; it lists each CDR3 protein once, without DNA. There are some 50,000 distinct CDR3 sequences in the sample, with more than 1.3% held by the top ten. Study findings and constraints: CXCR3 levels fell partly with cryopreservation; most assays relied on fresh PBMCs. For CXCR3-positive naive cells, TRB CDR3s were more hydrophobic than those of CXCR3-negative naive cells.

The specimen was naive CXCR3- CD8+ T cells from blood. The subset was: CD45RO-CCR7+CD27+CD95- naive CD8+ T cells lacking CXCR3 (TNR3-). The receptor was isolated from a human donor in good health. Some clones in this sample may be carry-over from other donors' samples. V and J are TRBV25-1 and TRBJ1-2. CDR3 loop: CASSVGGEGYTF.